This T cell receptor beta chain was identified in a study of blood T cells in healthy people across ages. On this clonotype itself: Its antigen remains unknown.

A second PCR of roughly 6 to 12 cycles used a sample-barcoded 5' primer and a J-beta primer mix. TCRdb processed the 5' RACE reads anew with MiXCR; each CDR3 protein has one entry. The repertoire holds some 1.5 million distinct CDR3 sequences, 28% seen once, with roughly 8.2% in the top ten. General study findings and limits: Both naive CD4+ cell counts and diversity were greater in long-lived donors than in aged donors.

V lost 0 bases to trimming and J lost 5 bases; unmatched junction nucleotides: 5. Germline lookup yields CDR1 SGHRS and CDR2 YFSETQ. CDR3 length equals 15 residues. The chain has TRBV5-1 and TRBJ2-1; 7 bases are shared with TRBD1. The receptor comes from a woman under 40 in good health. The specimen sequenced was blood. CDR3 loop: CASSLEGASHNEQFF. DNA of the CDR3: TGCGCCAGCAGCTTGGAGGGGGCATCCCACAATGAGCAGTTCTTC.